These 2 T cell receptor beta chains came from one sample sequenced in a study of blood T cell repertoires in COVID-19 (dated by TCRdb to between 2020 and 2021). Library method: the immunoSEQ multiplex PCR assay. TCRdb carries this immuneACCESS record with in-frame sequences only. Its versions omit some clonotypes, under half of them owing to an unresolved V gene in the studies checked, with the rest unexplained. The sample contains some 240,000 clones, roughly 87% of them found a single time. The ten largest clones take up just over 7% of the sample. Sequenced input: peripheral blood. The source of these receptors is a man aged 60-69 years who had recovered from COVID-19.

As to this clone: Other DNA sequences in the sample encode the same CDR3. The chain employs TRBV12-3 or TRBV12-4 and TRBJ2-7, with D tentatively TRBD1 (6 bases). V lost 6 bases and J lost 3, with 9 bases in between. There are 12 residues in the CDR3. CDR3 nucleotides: TGTGCCAGCAGCTTACAGGGCTACGAGCAGTACGTC. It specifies CASSLQGYEQYV.

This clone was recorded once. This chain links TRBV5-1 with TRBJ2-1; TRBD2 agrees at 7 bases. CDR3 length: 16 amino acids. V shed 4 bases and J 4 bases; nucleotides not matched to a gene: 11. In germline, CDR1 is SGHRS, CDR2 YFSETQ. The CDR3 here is CASSQGGPGGYNEQFF. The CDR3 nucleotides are TGCGCCAGCAGCCAGGGCGGGCCGGGGGGTTACAATGAGCAGTTCTTC.